The T cell receptor (beta chain) described here comes from a study of blood T cell repertoires in COVID-19. Study overall: PBMCs, B-cell-depleted T cells, or T cells were the source of the cDNA or gDNA that made up the material.

This clone was counted between two and nine times. Participants spanned ages roughly 18 to 95 years and resided in roughly 26 US areas. Trimming left V 4 bases short and J 3 bases short, with 6 bases between. The CDR3 runs 12 residues. Germline V CDR1 and CDR2: WSHSY, SAAADI. In the authors' methods: The assay estimated nucleated cells by amplifying reference gene primers. The table came from immunoSEQ multiplex PCR; TCRdb's copy has only in-frame clones and leaves some out. V, J and clone size reflect that table, while D and trimming were determined from the DNA. The sample has about 230,000 clones; about 91% are singletons.

The clonotype originates from a woman between 40 and 55 years old with acute COVID-19. The chain carries TRBV10-2 and TRBJ2-5; D unclear. The specimen was PBMCs or T cells enriched from blood (not recorded which). The CDR3 DNA reads TGCGCCAGCAGTGTGACTGAAGAGACCCAGTACTTC. The encoded protein is CASSVTEETQYF.